These 30 T cell receptor beta chains came from one sample sequenced in a study of T cell changes during pregnancy in multiple sclerosis. Repertoires were generated with immunoSEQ multiplex PCR, while TCRdb's copy carries only in-frame clones and drops some. The sample yields about 30,000 clones, 85% to 95% seen once. The sample in question was CD8+ T cells from peripheral blood mononuclear cells, obtained before pregnancy. The receptor set was obtained from a female donor with multiple sclerosis, enrolled in a pregnancy study.

This sequence joins TRBV6-5 and TRBJ2-5; D gene uncertain. The CDR3 runs to 13 residues. The ends were cut back, 2 bases at V and 2 bases at J, with 6 bases in the middle. The germline V gene encodes CDR1 MNHEY and CDR2 SVGAGI. The chain's CDR3 is CASSYESQETQYF. The CDR3, as DNA: TGTGCCAGCAGTTACGAGTCTCAAGAGACCCAGTACTTC.

J is TRBJ1-4 and V is TRBV4-2; TRBD1 matches 10 bases. V lost 1 base to trimming and J lost 7 bases; unmatched junction nucleotides: 6. The CDR3 spans 16 residues. Looked up from germline, CDR1 is LGHNA and CDR2 is YNFKEQ. The CDR3 here is CASSQGEGQGFEKLFF. CDR3 nucleotide sequence: TGTGCCAGCAGCCAAGGGGAGGGACAGGGGTTTGAAAAACTGTTTTTT.

The chain carries TRBV4-3 and TRBJ2-1; 7 nucleotides line up with TRBD2. The CDR3 has 15 residues. Trimming removed 1 base from V and 3 bases from J; junction bases left unmatched: 3. The V gene's germline CDR1 is LGHNA and CDR2 YSLEER. The CDR3 sequence is CASSQGLAVYNEQFF. The CDR3 nucleotides are TGCGCCAGCAGCCAAGGGCTAGCGGTCTACAATGAGCAGTTCTTC.

This clone was counted between two and nine times. The chain has TRBV30 and TRBJ1-1, with D perhaps TRBD1 (5 bases). The CDR3 loop spans 11 amino acids. Deletions cut 2 bases from V and 8 bases from J, with 9 bases between. Germline values: CDR1 GTSNPN, CDR2 SVGIG (reference sequence). The CDR3 loop reads CAWSLDSEAFF. The CDR3 bases are TGTGCCTGGAGTCTTGACAGCGAAGCTTTCTTT.

CDR3 DNA: TGCGCCAGCAGCTTGCGGAAAGGGGGCGAAATACAGGAGACCCAGTACTTC. It yields the protein CASSLRKGGEIQETQYF. The genes are TRBV5-1 and TRBJ2-5; 7 bases agree with TRBD1. The CDR3 contains 17 residues. From germline, CDR1 is SGHRS and CDR2 YFSETQ. J lost 5 bases, V lost 1 base, and 14 bases had no gene match.

This sequence joins TRBV11-2 and TRBJ2-7, with D uncertain. The germline CDR1 and CDR2 sequences are SGHAT and FQNNGV. The CDR3 is made up of 14 amino acids. V lost 3 bases and J lost 2, with 11 bases in between. CDR3 in amino acids: CASSLIRQTYEQYF. The DNA for the CDR3 is TGTGCCAGCAGCTTGATCAGGCAAACCTACGAGCAGTACTTC.

This sequence joins TRBV4-2 and TRBJ1-3; D remains ambiguous. There are 16 residues in the CDR3. Deletions cut 4 bases from V and 2 bases from J, with 15 bases between. From germline, CDR1 is LGHNA and CDR2 YNFKEQ. Here the CDR3 DNA reads TGTGCCAGCAGCCCTAAAAGAAGGCAGGCTGGAAACACCATATATTTT. As protein: CASSPKRRQAGNTIYF.

This chain connects TRBV19 to TRBJ2-3; D remains ambiguous. The CDR3 runs to 15 residues. CDR1 and CDR2 (germline): LNHDA, SQIVND (reference sequence). V was shortened by 3 bases and J by 2 bases, with 12 bases between the two germline ends. As DNA, the CDR3 is TGTGCCAGTAGTATCTCCGCGGTAGACACAGATACGCAGTATTTT. This translates into CASSISAVDTDTQYF.

This clone has a handful of counts. The chain joins TRBV4-2 to TRBJ2-5; 8 bases align to TRBD2. The J segment lost 1 base and the V segment lost 0 bases, leaving 1 base of the junction unmatched. This CDR3 spans 15 amino acids. Per the germline V gene, CDR1 is LGHNA and CDR2 is YNFKEQ. CDR3: CASSQDREGQETQYF. The CDR3 DNA is TGTGCCAGCAGCCAAGATCGGGAGGGCCAAGAGACCCAGTACTTC.

The chain combines TRBV28 with TRBJ2-7, with D tentatively TRBD1 (6 bases). This CDR3 region has 14 residues. From germline, CDR1 is MDHEN and CDR2 SYDVKM. V was pared by 6 bases and J by 5 bases, with 17 bases between. CDR3 nucleotides: TGTGCCAGCAGACCGGACAGATGGTTAAACGAGCAGTACTTC. Translating it yields CASRPDRWLNEQYF.

The chain combines TRBV11-3 with TRBJ2-2; weak D call: TRBD2 (6 bases). V was shortened by 0 bases and J by 5 bases, with 10 bases between the two germline ends. Germline CDR1 reads SGHNT; CDR2 reads YENEEA. This CDR3 has 15 amino acids. The CDR3 nucleotides read TGTGCCAGCAGCTTAGACGGGAGTTATACCGGGGAGCTGTTTTTT. The encoded protein is CASSLDGSYTGELFF.

The V gene is TRBV28, the J gene TRBJ2-7, with D possibly TRBD2 on 6 matching bases. The CDR3 totals 12 residues. Germline assignment: CDR1 MDHEN and CDR2 SYDVKM. Trimming removed 8 bases from V and 1 base from J, with 9 bases in between. The CDR3 loop is CASAGLSYEQYF. CDR3 sequence (DNA): TGTGCCAGCGCTGGACTATCCTACGAGCAGTACTTC.

This clone came up a few times. This sequence joins TRBV12-5 and TRBJ1-2; 7 positions match TRBD1. The J segment lost 7 bases and the V segment lost 3 bases, leaving 11 bases of the junction unmatched. This CDR3 is built from 15 residues. Germline lookup yields CDR1 LGHNT and CDR2 FRNRAP. CDR3: CASGFPRDSLLGYTF. The CDR3 DNA sequence: TGTGCTAGTGGTTTCCCCCGGGACAGCCTACTTGGCTACACCTTC. Looking up the rest from reference TRBV12-5 and TRBJ1-2 gives the full variable domain: DARVTQTPRHKVTEMGQEVTMRCQPILGHNTVFWYRQTMMQGLELLAYFRNRAPLDDSGMPKDRFSAEMPDATLATLKIQPSEPRDSAVYFCASGFPRDSLLGYTFGSGTRLTVV.

This sequence joins TRBV27 and TRBJ2-4, with 7 positions matching TRBD2. The CDR3 is made up of 14 amino acids. Looked up from germline, CDR1 is MNHEY and CDR2 is SMNVEV (reference sequence). Trimming cost V 4 bases and J 8 bases; bases outside gene matches: 8. CDR3 protein: CASSYGRAGDIQYF. CDR3 DNA sequence: TGTGCCAGCAGTTACGGGCGGGCGGGGGACATTCAGTACTTC.

This clone was counted a few times. This chain links TRBV19 with TRBJ1-2, with unresolved D. The germline V and J ends were trimmed by 6 bases and 7 bases, with 18 bases remaining between them. CDR1 is LNHDA and CDR2 is SQIVND in the germline V gene (reference sequence). The CDR3 spans 14 residues. In DNA, the CDR3 is TGTGCCAGTAGCCCTTGGGGAGAAGCCCTTGGCTACACCTTC. Translating gives CASSPWGEALGYTF.

The chain combines TRBV7-2 with TRBJ2-3; 8 bases are a match to TRBD2. Germline V CDR1 and CDR2: SGHTA, FQGNSA. The ends lost 3 bases at V and 6 bases at J; junction bases unmatched: 5. The CDR3 is made up of 14 amino acids. Written as DNA, the CDR3 is TGTGCCAGCAGCTTCGGGAGGGAGTCGGATACGCAGTATTTT. This translates into CASSFGRESDTQYF.

This clone was counted a few times. The V gene is TRBV2, the J gene TRBJ2-7; maybe TRBD1 (6 bases). CDR1 and CDR2 (germline): SNHLY, FYNNEI. This CDR3 spans 14 amino acids. Trimming removed 3 bases from V and 2 bases from J, with 11 bases in between. The CDR3 spells CASSERTVTYEQYF. In nucleotides, the CDR3 is TGTGCCAGCAGTGAGCGGACAGTTACCTACGAGCAGTACTTC.

The chain links TRBV29-1 to TRBJ1-4, with 8 bases identical to TRBD1. Per the germline V gene, CDR1 is SQVTM and CDR2 is ANQGSEA. The CDR3 totals 14 residues. V gave up 7 bases and J gave up 12 bases; unmatched junction bases: 16. The CDR3 sequence: CSGGQDRTPMELFF. The CDR3 nucleotides are TGCAGCGGGGGACAGGATCGGACGCCCATGGAACTGTTTTTT.

This chain uses TRBV5-1 with TRBJ1-1; 10 nucleotides match TRBD1. The junction had 9 bases not matched to a gene; V was cut back by 0 bases and J by 4 bases. CDR3 length: 17 amino acids. The germline gives CDR1 SGHRS, CDR2 YFSETQ. For the CDR3, the DNA is TGCGCCAGCAGCTTGGTTCGGGACAGGGGCTGGGGCACTGAAGCTTTCTTT. Translating it yields CASSLVRDRGWGTEAFF.

The chain employs TRBV28 and TRBJ2-1; 13 bases agree with TRBD2. In germline, CDR1 is MDHEN, CDR2 SYDVKM. Trimming removed 5 bases from V and 7 bases from J; junction bases left unmatched: 14. There are 18 residues in the CDR3. The CDR3 spells CASSQSPGLAGSRNEQFF. CDR3 nucleotide sequence: TGTGCCAGCAGTCAGTCTCCGGGACTAGCGGGAAGTCGTAATGAGCAGTTCTTC.

This chain connects TRBV27 to TRBJ1-1, with D possibly being TRBD1 (6 bases). The CDR3 has 15 amino acids. Deletions cut 6 bases from V and 4 bases from J, with 18 bases between. Germline V gives CDR1 MNHEY, CDR2 SMNVEV (reference sequence). CDR3 DNA sequence: TGTGCCAGCAGGACAGGACTCGGGGTGCTCACTGAAGCTTTCTTT. Translating gives CASRTGLGVLTEAFF.

The V gene is TRBV29-1, the J gene TRBJ2-1; 9 nucleotides agree with TRBD2. The junction had 4 bases not matched to a gene; V was cut back by 7 bases and J by 0 bases. Germline V gene lookup returns CDR1 SQVTM and CDR2 ANQGSEA. CDR3 length: 14 amino acids. The CDR3 DNA reads TGCAGCGCCAGTAGCGGGAGCTCCTACAATGAGCAGTTCTTC. This sequence encodes CSASSGSSYNEQFF.

J is TRBJ1-5 and V is TRBV5-5; 8 positions match TRBD1. The CDR3 has 15 amino acids. The V and J ends lost 4 bases and 1 base, in that order; junction bases with no gene match: 4. Germline CDR1 reads SGHKS; CDR2 reads YYEKEE (reference sequence). In DNA form, the CDR3 reads TGTGCCAGCAGCCTTGACAGGGGCAGCAATCAGCCCCAGCATTTT. It translates to CASSLDRGSNQPQHF.

This chain joins TRBV13 and TRBJ1-5, with D maybe TRBD1 (6 bases). V dropped 0 bases and J dropped 6 bases, with 9 bases sitting between them. Germline values: CDR1 PRHDT, CDR2 FYEKMQ (reference sequence). This CDR3 has 14 residues. CDR3 sequence (DNA): TGTGCCAGCAGCTTAGGGACAGGCGGTCAGCCCCAGCATTTT. This encodes CASSLGTGGQPQHF.

V usage is TRBV4-1 and J usage is TRBJ1-3, with D perhaps TRBD1 (5 bases). CDR1 and CDR2 from the germline V gene are MGHRA and YSYEKL. This CDR3 comprises 16 residues. V was shortened by 4 bases and J by 0 bases, with 13 bases between the two germline ends. In nucleotides, the CDR3 is TGCGCCAGCAGCCTAATCGACAGCAGCTCTGGAAACACCATATATTTT. Its translation: CASSLIDSSSGNTIYF.

The chain is built from TRBV7-9 and TRBJ2-1; no firm D call. The CDR3 runs 13 residues. CDR1 is SEHNR, CDR2 FQNEAQ, per germline (reference sequence). Trimming pared 5 bases from V and 2 bases from J, leaving 7 bases between. The CDR3 DNA reads as TGTGCCAGCAGCAGCCCCCCCTACAATGAGCAGTTCTTC. This sequence encodes CASSSPPYNEQFF.

V gene TRBV29-1 combines with J gene TRBJ1-1; TRBD1 matches 8 bases. This CDR3 has 20 amino acids. The ends lost 1 base at V and 0 bases at J; junction bases unmatched: 19. CDR1 is SQVTM, CDR2 ANQGSEA, per germline. CDR3 protein: CSVEGVGLMDREHMNTEAFF. As DNA, the CDR3 is TGCAGCGTTGAAGGGGTTGGGCTTATGGACAGGGAACATATGAACACTGAAGCTTTCTTT.

The chain couples TRBV18 to TRBJ2-5; a possible D gene is TRBD1 (6 bases). CDR1 is KGHSH and CDR2 is LQKENI in the germline V gene. Between the trimmed V and J ends, which lost 3 bases and 1 base, there was a span of 12 bases. This CDR3 is 15 amino acids long. For the CDR3, the DNA is TGTGCCAGCTCACCCCTATTACAGGGCCAAGAGACCCAGTACTTC. As protein: CASSPLLQGQETQYF. Looking up the rest from reference TRBV18 and TRBJ2-5 gives the full variable domain: NAGVMQNPRHLVRRRGQEARLRCSPMKGHSHVYWYRQLPEEGLKFMVYLQKENIIDESGMPKERFSAEFPKEGPSILRIQQVVRGDSAAYFCASSPLLQGQETQYFGPGTRLLVL.

CDR3 protein: CASSIILAGGRNTGELFF. As DNA, the CDR3 is TGTGCCAGTAGTATTATCCTAGCGGGAGGGCGGAACACCGGGGAGCTGTTTTTT. This sequence joins TRBV19 and TRBJ2-2; 12 bases line up with TRBD2. Germline V gene sequence: CDR1 LNHDA, CDR2 SQIVND (reference sequence). The CDR3 has 18 amino acids. The junction had 6 bases not matched to a gene; V was cut back by 3 bases and J by 1 base. The full variable domain, rest sourced from reference TRBV19 and TRBJ2-2, is DGGITQSPKYLFRKEGQNVTLSCEQNLNHDAMYWYRQDPGQGLRLIYYSQIVNDFQKGDIAEGYSVSREKKESFPLTVTSAQKNPTAFYLCASSIILAGGRNTGELFFGEGSRLTVL.

This rearrangement joins TRBV4-3 to TRBJ2-1; TRBD1 is a possible D gene (5 bases). Germline CDR1 LGHNA, CDR2 YSLEER. The CDR3 has 13 residues. Trimming took off 4 bases at V and 3 bases at J, with 7 bases between the two ends. As DNA, the CDR3 is TGCGCCAGCAGCCGGACAAGCTACAATGAGCAGTTCTTC. Protein product: CASSRTSYNEQFF.